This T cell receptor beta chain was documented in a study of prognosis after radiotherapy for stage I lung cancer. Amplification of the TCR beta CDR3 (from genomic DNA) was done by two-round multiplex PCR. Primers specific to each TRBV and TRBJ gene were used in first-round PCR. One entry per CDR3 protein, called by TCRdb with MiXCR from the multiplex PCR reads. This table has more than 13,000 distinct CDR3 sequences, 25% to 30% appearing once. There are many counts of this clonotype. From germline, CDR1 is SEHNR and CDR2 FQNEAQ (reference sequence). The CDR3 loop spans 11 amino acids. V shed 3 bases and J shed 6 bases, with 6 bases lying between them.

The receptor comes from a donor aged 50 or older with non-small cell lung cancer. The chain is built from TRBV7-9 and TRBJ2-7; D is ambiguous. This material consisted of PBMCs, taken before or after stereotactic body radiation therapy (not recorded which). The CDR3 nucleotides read TGTGCCAGCAGCTTTGCAAGCGAGCAGTACTTC. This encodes CASSFASEQYF.